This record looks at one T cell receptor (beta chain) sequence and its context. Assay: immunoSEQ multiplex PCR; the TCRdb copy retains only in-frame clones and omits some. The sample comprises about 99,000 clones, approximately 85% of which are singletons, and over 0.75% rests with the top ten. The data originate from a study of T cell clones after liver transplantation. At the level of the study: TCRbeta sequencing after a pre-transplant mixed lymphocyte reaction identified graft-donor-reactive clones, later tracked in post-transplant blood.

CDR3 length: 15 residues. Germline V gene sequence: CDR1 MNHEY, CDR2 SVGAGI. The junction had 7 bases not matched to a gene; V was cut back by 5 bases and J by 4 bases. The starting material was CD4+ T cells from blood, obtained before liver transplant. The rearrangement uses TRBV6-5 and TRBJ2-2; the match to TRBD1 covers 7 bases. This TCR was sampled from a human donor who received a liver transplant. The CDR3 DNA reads TGTGCCAGCAGTCACGACAGGGCCTCCACCGGGGAGCTGTTTTTT. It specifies CASSHDRASTGELFF.